This T cell receptor (beta chain) emerged from a study of PD-1 blockade in classical Hodgkin lymphoma (dated by TCRdb to 2019 to 2021). Study-level background: Nivolumab dosing was 3 mg/kg intravenously every 2 weeks, continuing until either disease progression or unacceptable toxicity. A peripheral blood immune signature of response to PD-1 blockade in classical Hodgkin lymphoma was defined using TCR beta sequencing and CyTOF. The full study reports these points: CD4+ but not CD8+ TCR diversity rose significantly by C4D1 (p=0.0027 vs p=0.16), most apparent in complete responders (p=0.02). Baseline diversity similar to that of newly diagnosed patients was observed in trial patients achieving complete response, whereas significantly lower diversity was observed in partial responders and progressors. Newly diagnosed patients were reported to have lower baseline TCR diversity than healthy donors, and relapsed/refractory patients were reported to have lower baseline TCR diversity still. Lower diversity was observed in patients in whom nivolumab was started less than 1 year after ASCT, and these patients were excluded from later analyses so that confounding by immune reconstitution would be avoided. The study covered only a single clinical trial cohort, and the causes of the repertoire differences, possibly disease activity or prior therapy, were still not defined.

As to this clone: It has no known antigen specificity. No much larger clonotype is one base removed from it; base qualities were not supplied.

The Qiagen DNeasy kit was used to extract genomic DNA from unsorted PBMCs and from the negatively selected CD4+ and CD8+ fractions. TCR beta CDR3 regions were subjected to amplification by immunoSEQ multiplex PCR with primers that anneal to V and J segments. A synthetic immune receptor repertoire was used to minimize amplification bias, and any remaining bias was removed computationally after sequencing. Per the original workflow: Repertoire diversity was quantified as the Shannon entropy index using custom Python scripts. The unsorted, CD4+ and CD8+ repertoires were each analyzed separately, with the exception of combined analyses, where CD4+ and CD8+ sequences were merged in silico. A clone was considered expanded if an increase in frequency of at least 2-fold after treatment relative to C1D1 was found, and a pseudocount of 0.5 was applied to clones undetected at baseline. Clones with 0 or 1 copy at C1D1 were defined as singleton clones, while clones with 2 or more copies were defined as non-singleton clones. Clones expanded in unsorted samples were labelled as CD4+, CD8+ or unknown by matching protein sequences in sorted samples from the same patient. Wilcoxon tests on paired samples were used to test diversity changes from C1D1 to C4D1. TCRdb carries this immuneACCESS record with in-frame sequences only. Its versions omit some clonotypes, under half of them owing to an unresolved V gene in the studies checked, with the rest unexplained. That table is the source of V, J and clone size, and D and trimming were worked out from the DNA. The sample profile shows 8,500 to 14,000 clones; roughly four fifths of them were found once. The ten largest clones take up 4.5% to 6% of the sample.

The time point label corresponds to: cycle 2 day 1 (C2D1) of nivolumab. All trial patients had relapsed after autologous stem cell transplantation, with cohorts A, B and C differing in prior brentuximab vedotin exposure. A total of roughly 57 patients with relapsed/refractory classical Hodgkin lymphoma made up the trial cohort, and each patient's best overall response was complete response, partial response or progressive disease. Single-agent nivolumab was administered to trial patients in the multi-cohort phase II CheckMate 205 trial. An independent review committee assessed best overall response by applying the 2007 International Working Group response criteria. Trial PBMCs were obtained immediately prior to nivolumab initiation (C1D1) and on therapy at cycle 2 day 1 and cycle 4 day 1. Peripheral blood was collected in 8 mL Vacutainer Cell Preparation Tubes, from which PBMCs were isolated by centrifugation and then cryopreserved.

The sequencing here drew on peripheral blood mononuclear cells (PBMCs), taken before the second cycle of nivolumab. The TCR comes from a human donor with classical Hodgkin lymphoma.

The nucleotide sequence reads as follows: TGTGCCAGCAACATAGGGTACGGGAATGAGCAGTTCTTC. This encodes CASNIGYGNEQFF. The rearranged chain carries TRBV7-2 and TRBJ2-1; the D segment cannot be called with confidence. The CDR3 goes from the cysteine to the phenylalanine over 13 residues. Kept here is only the CDR3 DNA, which spans 39 bases and is read in frame from base 1. CDR1 and CDR2, per the germline V gene, are SGHTA and FQGNSA. Cut back by 7 bases and 7 bases, the V and J ends lie 14 bases apart.